The entry below gives a single TCR beta chain sequence along with its context. The sample belongs to a study of shared clonotypes between healthy human individuals. The data were produced by immunoSEQ multiplex PCR, yet TCRdb's version contains in-frame clones alone and is incomplete. The data contain more than 500,000 clones, approximately 95% of them seen just once; the ten biggest clones take up approximately 0.11%. CD8 cells regarded as naive lacked CD45RO, were positively chosen for CCR7, and omitted terminally differentiated effector memory CD45RA+ cells. The CDR3 covers 15 residues. Germline CDR1 reads MDHEN; CDR2 reads SYDVKM. The V end lost 6 bases, the J end lost 4 bases, and 18 bases lay between the germline ends.

The V and J genes are TRBV28 and TRBJ2-5; D gene unclear. Sequenced material: naive CD8+ T cells sorted from blood. The receptor comes from a woman aged 25 to 39 in good health. CDR3 amino acids: CASSLRWGKGETQYF. DNA of the CDR3: TGTGCCAGCAGCCTCCGGTGGGGTAAAGGAGAGACCCAGTACTTC.